This record covers a single TCR beta chain. Repertoires were generated with immunoSEQ multiplex PCR, while TCRdb's copy carries only in-frame clones and drops some. The sample carries roughly 410,000 clones, 95% recorded once. This specimen belongs to a study of shared T cell receptors in the human thymus. Germline CDR1 is LNHNV and CDR2 is YYDKDF (reference sequence). The CDR3 extends over 13 amino acids. V was clipped by 8 bases and J by 6 bases, with 13 bases between them. This sequence originates from a human donor. Sequenced sample: thymocytes. V and J are TRBV15 and TRBJ2-2, with D possibly TRBD2 on 5 matching bases. The CDR3, as DNA: TGTGCCACCCGGGAATCTTATGCCGGGGAGCTGTTTTTT. It encodes CATRESYAGELFF.